Below are 15 T cell receptor beta chains sequenced from a single sample in a study of blood T cell repertoires in COVID-19. Repertoires were generated with immunoSEQ multiplex PCR, while TCRdb's copy carries only in-frame clones and drops some. The sample records 120,000 to 150,000 clones, 84% being singletons. Material: peripheral blood. The receptors originated from a human donor in a cohort sampled during active COVID-19.

This clone appeared a single time. V and J are TRBV5-4 and TRBJ2-3; 10 bases are a match to TRBD1. The CDR3 runs 16 residues. Looked up from germline, CDR1 is SGHNT and CDR2 is YYREEE (reference sequence). J gave up 1 base and V 7 bases, and 9 bases lay outside the gene matches. CDR3 sequence reads: CASGDRGLFGTDTQYF. Here the CDR3 DNA reads TGTGCCAGCGGCGACAGGGGGCTGTTCGGCACAGATACGCAGTATTTT.

V and J are TRBV7-3 and TRBJ2-7, with D possibly being TRBD2 (6 bases). With 5 bases removed from V and 4 bases from J, the gap between germline ends came to 12 bases. The CDR3 has 13 amino acids. The germline CDR1 and CDR2 sequences are SGHTA and FQGTGA. CDR3 protein: CASSPPGVYEQYV. CDR3 nucleotide sequence: TGTGCCAGCAGCCCCCCGGGAGTTTACGAGCAGTACGTC.

V and J are TRBV11-2 and TRBJ2-1; D unclear. The CDR3 covers 15 residues. V lost 5 bases and J lost 0, with 11 bases in between. Per the germline V gene, CDR1 is SGHAT and CDR2 is FQNNGV. CDR3 residues: CASSREYSSYNEQFF. CDR3 nucleotides: TGTGCCAGCAGCCGCGAGTATAGCTCCTACAATGAGCAGTTCTTC.

V usage is TRBV30 and J usage is TRBJ1-2; TRBD1 matches 8 bases. The CDR3 has 12 residues. The ends lost 3 bases at V and 7 bases at J; junction bases unmatched: 4. CDR1 and CDR2 (germline): GTSNPN, SVGIG (reference sequence). This CDR3 reads CAWRMTGAGYTF. Here the CDR3 DNA reads TGTGCCTGGAGGATGACAGGGGCTGGCTACACCTTC. The variable domain in full, completed from reference TRBV30 and TRBJ1-2, reads SQTIHQWPATLVQPVGSPLSLECTVEGTSNPNLYWYRQAAGRGLQLLFYSVGIGQISSEVPQNLSASRPQDRQFILSSKKLLLSDSGFYLCAWRMTGAGYTFGSGTRLTVV.

V usage is TRBV29-1 and J usage is TRBJ2-1; no clear D. Germline CDR1 and CDR2: SQVTM and ANQGSEA. Trimming pared 1 base from V and 6 bases from J, leaving 10 bases between. The CDR3 loop spans 13 amino acids. The CDR3, as DNA: TGCAGCGTTGAAGTGAGCGTTGGCAATGAGCAGTTCTTC. The encoded protein is CSVEVSVGNEQFF.

V is TRBV2 and J is TRBJ2-4; D perhaps matches TRBD2 (6 bases). V lost 4 bases to trimming and J lost 0 bases, with 10 bases between them. This CDR3 spans 15 amino acids. Germline V gene sequence: CDR1 SNHLY, CDR2 FYNNEI. The CDR3 nucleotides are TGTGCCAGCAGTGGACCAGCGGGAGCCAAAAACATTCAGTACTTC. This translates into CASSGPAGAKNIQYF.

The rearrangement joins TRBV7-2 to TRBJ2-7, with 8 positions matching TRBD2. The V gene end was trimmed by 6 bases and the J gene end by 3 bases; junction bases not matched to a gene: 10. The CDR3 sequence is 15 residues long. Germline V CDR1 and CDR2: SGHTA, FQGNSA. The CDR3 is CASSVSAGTSYEQYF. The CDR3 nucleotides are TGTGCCAGCAGTGTCTCCGCCGGGACTAGCTACGAGCAGTACTTC. Full variable domain (outside the CDR3, taken from reference TRBV7-2 and TRBJ2-7): GAGVSQSPSNKVTEKGKDVELRCDPISGHTALYWYRQSLGQGLEFLIYFQGNSAPDKSGLPSDRFSAERTGGSVSTLTIQRTQQEDSAVYLCASSVSAGTSYEQYFGPGTRLTVT.

The CDR3 loop reads CASSPIEAQDYGYTF. CDR3 DNA: TGTGCCAGCTCACCAATTGAGGCACAGGACTATGGCTACACCTTC. This sequence joins TRBV18 and TRBJ1-2; D may be TRBD1 (5 bases). The V gene's germline CDR1 is KGHSH and CDR2 LQKENI. V dropped 2 bases and J dropped 3 bases, with 13 bases sitting between them. This CDR3 has 15 amino acids.

This rearrangement joins TRBV7-9 to TRBJ2-2; 8 positions match TRBD1. This CDR3 contains 16 residues. Germline CDR1 reads SEHNR; CDR2 reads FQNEAQ (reference sequence). The junction had 11 bases not matched to a gene; V was cut back by 7 bases and J by 4 bases. Here the CDR3 reads CASTTDRGARTGELFF. The CDR3 nucleotides are TGTGCCAGCACCACCGACAGGGGAGCTCGCACCGGGGAGCTGTTTTTT.

The V and J genes are TRBV28 and TRBJ2-5; the D gene is possibly TRBD1 (6 bases). The V and J ends lost 8 bases and 2 bases respectively, with 21 bases between them. Germline V gene sequence: CDR1 MDHEN, CDR2 SYDVKM. This CDR3 region has 16 residues. For the CDR3, the DNA is TGTGCCAGCTCCTTTGCCGAGGGGACAAGACAAGAGACCCAGTACTTC. Translation gives CASSFAEGTRQETQYF.

The chain joins TRBV3-1 (or the pseudogene TRBV3-2) to TRBJ2-3; 12 bases are shared with TRBD2. V lost 4 bases and J lost 5; bases outside the gene matches: 4. The CDR3 runs 15 residues. Germline CDR1 LGHDT, CDR2 YNNKEL (reference sequence). In nucleotides, the CDR3 is TGTGCCAGCAGCCGAGGACTAGCGGGGCAAGATACGCAGTATTTT. The encoded protein is CASSRGLAGQDTQYF.

This clone came up a few times. In nucleotides, the CDR3 is TGTGCCAGCAGCCTGGACAGAGTTGAAAAACTGTTTTTT. Translation gives CASSLDRVEKLFF. The rearrangement joins TRBV7-9 to TRBJ1-4, with D tentatively TRBD1 (6 bases). Germline lookup yields CDR1 SEHNR and CDR2 FQNEAQ (reference sequence). This CDR3 spans 13 amino acids. Trimming removed 5 bases from V and 7 bases from J, with 11 bases in between.

The V and J genes are TRBV2 and TRBJ1-6, with 9 bases that match TRBD1. CDR3 size: 17 residues. The germline CDR1 and CDR2 sequences are SNHLY and FYNNEI. V lost 6 bases and J lost 0; bases outside the gene matches: 6. CDR3 sequence: CASRRGQGSSYNSPLHF. The CDR3 nucleotides read TGTGCCAGCAGGAGGGGACAGGGCAGCTCCTATAATTCACCCCTCCACTTT.

Comment on this clone: This specimen includes other DNA sequences encoding the same CDR3. J is TRBJ2-2 and V is TRBV5-1, with TRBD1 matching over 7 bases. The CDR3 totals 16 residues. V gave up 8 bases and J gave up 6 bases; unmatched junction bases: 16. Germline CDR1 and CDR2: SGHRS and YFSETQ. The CDR3: CASSPGSTGTAGELFF. The CDR3 coding sequence is TGCGCCAGTAGCCCCGGGTCGACAGGGACCGCCGGGGAGCTGTTTTTT.

The chain has TRBV10-2 and TRBJ2-3; possible D gene TRBD2, 6 bases. This CDR3 region has 12 residues. Germline V lookup: CDR1 WSHSY, CDR2 SAAADI. The ends were cut back, 7 bases at V and 3 bases at J, with 8 bases in the middle. The CDR3, as DNA: TGCGCCAGCAAGGGAGGAACAGATACGCAGTATTTT. This encodes CASKGGTDTQYF.